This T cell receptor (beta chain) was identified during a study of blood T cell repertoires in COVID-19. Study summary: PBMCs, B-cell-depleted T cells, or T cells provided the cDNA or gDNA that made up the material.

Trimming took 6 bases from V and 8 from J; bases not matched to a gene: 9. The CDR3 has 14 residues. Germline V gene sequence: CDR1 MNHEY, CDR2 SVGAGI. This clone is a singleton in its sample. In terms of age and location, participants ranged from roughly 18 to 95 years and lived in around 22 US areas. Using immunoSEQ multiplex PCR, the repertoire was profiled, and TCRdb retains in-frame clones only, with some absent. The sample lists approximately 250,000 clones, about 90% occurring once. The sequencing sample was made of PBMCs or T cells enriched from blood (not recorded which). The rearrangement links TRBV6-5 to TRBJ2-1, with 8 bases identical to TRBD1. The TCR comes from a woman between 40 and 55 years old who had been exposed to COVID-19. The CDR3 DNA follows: TGTGCCAGCAGCGACGCAGGGGGCACGGATGAGCAGTTCTTC. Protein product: CASSDAGGTDEQFF.